The 11 T cell receptor beta chains below were found in one sample sequenced in a study of CD8 T cells in ankylosing spondylitis (dated by TCRdb to about 2017). The study at large found these results: Blood from ankylosing spondylitis patients appeared to be characterized by a TCR beta motif made up of several highly homologous amino acid variants.

No antigen has been identified for these receptors. The receptor library was made with 5' RACE. Instrument on record: Illumina HiSeq 2500. TCRdb passed the public sequencing reads through fastp at Q25 and MiXCR, retaining productive beta sequences. When rows share a CDR3 protein, they turn into one entry using the most common DNA and genes. A total of 500,000 to 550,000 distinct CDR3 sequences appear in this sample, roughly an eighth of them only once. The biggest ten clones account for 6.5% to 7% of the sample. The sequencing input was blood, either unsorted or a sorted T cell fraction (not recorded which). These receptors were obtained from a male donor with ankylosing spondylitis.

The chain combines TRBV2 with TRBJ2-1, with a tentative D call TRBD1 (6 bases). Per germline, CDR1 SNHLY and CDR2 FYNNEI. The CDR3 runs 18 residues. V lost 6 bases and J lost 0, with 21 bases in between. The chain's CDR3 is CASRVWDTGISSYNEQFF. The CDR3 DNA reads TGTGCCAGCAGGGTGTGGGACACCGGGATCTCCTCCTACAATGAGCAGTTCTTC.

This clonotype was seen at least ten times. The rearrangement joins TRBV5-1 to TRBJ2-3; weak D call: TRBD1 (5 bases). Germline V CDR1 and CDR2: SGHRS, YFSETQ. This CDR3 is built from 16 residues. The V end was cut by 3 bases, the J end by 1 base, with 15 bases between. The CDR3 region has the DNA TGCGCCAGCAGCTCCCTTGTAGGGGCAGGCACAGATACGCAGTATTTT. Protein: CASSSLVGAGTDTQYF.

This clonotype has ten or more counts. The rearrangement joins TRBV29-1 to TRBJ2-5; D call uncertain. V was shortened by 0 bases and J by 3 bases, with 8 bases between the two germline ends. Germline values: CDR1 SQVTM, CDR2 ANQGSEA. CDR3 length: 13 amino acids. CDR3 region: CSVEDLGEETQYF. The CDR3 coding sequence is TGCAGCGTTGAAGATCTTGGGGAAGAGACCCAGTACTTC. Variable domain in full (rest from reference TRBV29-1 and TRBJ2-5): SAVISQKPSRDICQRGTSLTIQCQVDSQVTMMFWYRQQPGQSLTLIATANQGSEATYESGFVIDKFPISRPNLTFSTLTVSNMSPEDSSIYLCSVEDLGEETQYFGPGTRLLVL.

This clonotype occurred a few times. The rearrangement joins TRBV11-2 to TRBJ2-7, with a weak D call TRBD2 (5 bases). Germline values: CDR1 SGHAT, CDR2 FQNNGV. V lost 5 bases and J 4 bases, leaving 15 bases between the germline ends. The CDR3 covers 14 residues. The CDR3 here is CASSPERPWYEQYV. For the CDR3, the DNA is TGTGCCAGCAGCCCCGAGCGGCCGTGGTACGAGCAGTACGTC.

On this clonotype itself: At one end the junction does not follow the germline gene, possibly because of a read error. The chain is built from TRBV7-9 and TRBJ2-1; D is ambiguous. This CDR3 comprises 14 residues. Germline-derived CDR1 and CDR2 are SEHNR and FQNEAQ (reference sequence). CDR3 nucleotide sequence: TGTGCCAGCAGCGGCCCCCACTCCGACAATGAGCAGTTCTTC. Translating it yields CASSGPHSDNEQFF.

This clonotype was detected only a few times. The J gene is TRBJ2-4, the V gene TRBV14, with 8 bases matching TRBD1. V was clipped by 0 bases and J by 0 bases; unmatched bases: 7. This CDR3 comprises 18 residues. Germline-derived CDR1 and CDR2 are SGHDN and FVKESK. The CDR3 DNA reads TGTGCCAGCAGCCAAGATCTTGGACAGGGCCTAGCCAAAAACATTCAGTACTTC. The encoded protein is CASSQDLGQGLAKNIQYF. The complete variable domain, with remaining parts taken from reference TRBV14 and TRBJ2-4, reads EAGVTQFPSHSVIEKGQTVTLRCDPISGHDNLYWYRRVMGKEIKFLLHFVKESKQDESGMPNNRFLAERTGGTYSTLKVQPAELEDSGVYFCASSQDLGQGLAKNIQYFGAGTRLSVL.

This clonotype was detected many times. The V call is TRBV29-1, the J call TRBJ2-1; D unclear. Between the trimmed V and J ends, which lost 7 bases and 6 bases, there was a span of 16 bases. Germline V CDR1 and CDR2: SQVTM, ANQGSEA. The CDR3 totals 13 residues. The CDR3 DNA is TGCAGCGCCCCCACCCACCCCGGCAATGAGCAGTTCTTC. This sequence encodes CSAPTHPGNEQFF.

This clonotype showed up many times. The J gene is TRBJ2-2, the V gene TRBV7-8; D not certain. The CDR3 sequence is 16 residues long. Trimming pared 6 bases from V and 0 bases from J, leaving 14 bases between. Germline lookup yields CDR1 SGHVS and CDR2 FQNEAQ. The CDR3 is CASRGGWRTNTGELFF. CDR3 coding DNA: TGTGCCAGCAGGGGCGGTTGGCGGACGAACACCGGGGAGCTGTTTTTT.

This clonotype was counted only a few times. V and J are TRBV7-7 and TRBJ2-2, with TRBD1 as a possible D gene (5 bases). The germline V and J ends were trimmed by 2 bases and 1 base, with 11 bases remaining between them. Looked up from germline, CDR1 is SSHAT and CDR2 is FNYEAQ (reference sequence). This CDR3 has 16 residues. CDR3 DNA: TGTGCCAGCAGCTTACTTACAGGCCTGAACACCGGGGAGCTGTTTTTT. Its protein product is CASSLLTGLNTGELFF.

This clonotype was seen at least ten times. The chain joins TRBV20-1 to TRBJ2-2; 7 bases match TRBD1. Germline assignment: CDR1 DFQATT and CDR2 SNEGSKA (reference sequence). This CDR3 comprises 14 residues. V was pared by 5 bases and J by 7 bases, with 10 bases of the junction left unmatched. For the CDR3, the DNA is TGCAGTGCTTACAGGGGTATGAGTGACGGGGAGCTGTTTTTT. It codes for CSAYRGMSDGELFF.

This clonotype was found many times. The V gene is TRBV20-1, the J gene TRBJ1-1; no clear D. CDR1 is DFQATT and CDR2 is SNEGSKA in the germline V gene (reference sequence). This CDR3 spans 17 amino acids. V was pared by 0 bases and J by 1 base, with 18 bases between. CDR3 amino acids: CSARDGSRLQENTEAFF. As DNA, the CDR3 is TGCAGTGCTAGAGATGGGAGTAGGCTGCAGGAGAACACTGAAGCTTTCTTT.